The 19 T cell receptor beta chains below all came from one sample that was sequenced in a study of cytomegalovirus exposure and HLA in healthy donors. Both 60 Vbeta primers and 13 Jbeta primers went into the PCR. The assay was immunoSEQ multiplex PCR, and TCRdb's table has in-frame clones only and misses some. The sample consists of 200,000 to 250,000 clones, over 65% of them appearing once. The specimen sequenced was PBMCs. These receptors were obtained from a man in his forties in good health and CMV-seronegative.

This sequence joins TRBV6-5 and TRBJ1-2, with TRBD1 matching 9 bases. From germline, CDR1 is MNHEY and CDR2 SVGAGI. There are 15 residues in the CDR3. The V segment lost 5 bases and the J segment 1 base; nucleotides outside the gene matches: 5. CDR3 sequence: CASSPRTGDNYGYTF. The CDR3 DNA sequence: TGTGCCAGCAGTCCGCGGACAGGGGATAACTATGGCTACACCTTC.

This chain links TRBV28 with TRBJ1-1, with TRBD1 as a possible D gene (6 bases). The V gene's germline CDR1 is MDHEN and CDR2 SYDVKM. V was clipped by 5 bases and J by 8 bases, with 9 bases between them. There are 11 residues in the CDR3. The chain's CDR3 is CASSLGQEAFF. CDR3 nucleotides: TGTGCCAGCAGTCTTGGACAGGAAGCTTTCTTT.

The chain has TRBV7-9 and TRBJ1-2; 7 bases match TRBD1. This CDR3 comprises 13 residues. The ends lost 5 bases at V and 4 bases at J; junction bases unmatched: 4. Germline V lookup: CDR1 SEHNR, CDR2 FQNEAQ (reference sequence). The CDR3 sequence: CASSPRGAYGYTF. The CDR3 DNA sequence: TGTGCCAGCAGCCCCAGGGGGGCCTATGGCTACACCTTC.

The V and J genes are TRBV5-1 and TRBJ2-3, with 9 bases identical to TRBD1. Germline CDR1 and CDR2: SGHRS and YFSETQ. CDR3 size: 16 residues. The trim removed 3 bases at V and 3 bases at J, leaving 8 bases unmatched. CDR3 amino acids: CASSSGTGRGTDTQYF. DNA of the CDR3: TGCGCCAGCAGCTCTGGGACAGGGCGAGGAACAGATACGCAGTATTTT.

The chain uses TRBV13 and TRBJ2-1; 7 nucleotides match TRBD1. Germline V lookup: CDR1 PRHDT, CDR2 FYEKMQ (reference sequence). CDR3 length: 15 amino acids. The ends lost 8 bases at V and 2 bases at J; junction bases unmatched: 9. CDR3 loop: CASGSRGPAYNEQFF. The CDR3 nucleotides read TGTGCCAGCGGATCAAGGGGGCCTGCCTACAATGAGCAGTTCTTC.

This chain uses TRBV7-3 with TRBJ2-3; D may be TRBD2 (6 bases). Germline lookup yields CDR1 SGHTA and CDR2 FQGTGA. Deletions cut 5 bases from V and 2 bases from J, with 11 bases between. The CDR3 length is 14 residues. The CDR3 protein is CASSLGGITDTQYF. The DNA for the CDR3 is TGTGCCAGCAGCCTTGGGGGGATCACAGATACGCAGTATTTT.

This rearrangement joins TRBV9 to TRBJ1-5, with TRBD1 as a possible D gene (5 bases). CDR1 and CDR2 from the germline V gene are SGDLS and YYNGEE. The CDR3 sequence is 15 residues long. V lost 2 bases, J lost 6 bases, and 15 bases lay in between. The CDR3 bases are TGTGCCAGCAGCGTGGATGGAGGGGCCGGTCAGCCCCAGCATTTT. Translating gives CASSVDGGAGQPQHF.

The genes are TRBV4-2 and TRBJ1-6; D gene uncertain. V lost 3 bases, J lost 4 bases, and 10 bases lay in between. The CDR3 extends over 15 amino acids. CDR1 and CDR2 from the germline V gene are LGHNA and YNFKEQ. CDR3 protein: CASSHPGEYNSPLHF. CDR3 sequence (DNA): TGTGCCAGCAGCCACCCGGGAGAATATAATTCACCCCTCCACTTT.

The gene calls are TRBV18 and TRBJ2-1, with 11 positions matching TRBD2. Germline V gene data show CDR1 as KGHSH and CDR2 as LQKENI. CDR3 length equals 15 residues. The V gene end was trimmed by 3 bases and the J gene end by 4 bases; junction bases not matched to a gene: 2. The CDR3 DNA reads TGTGCCAGCTCACCGACTAGCGGGGAATACAATGAGCAGTTCTTC. Encoded protein: CASSPTSGEYNEQFF.

The sample holds a few counts of this clone. The sample holds other DNA sequences that translate to the same CDR3. The chain links TRBV6-5 to TRBJ1-3; the D gene is possibly TRBD1 (5 bases). The germline V and J ends were trimmed by 5 bases and 0 bases, with 11 bases remaining between them. The CDR3 contains 15 residues. Germline values: CDR1 MNHEY, CDR2 SVGAGI. The CDR3 DNA reads TGTGCCAGCAGTAATCAGGGATTCTCTGGAAACACCATATATTTT. Protein product: CASSNQGFSGNTIYF.

The rearrangement uses TRBV9 and TRBJ2-5, with D possibly TRBD1 on 5 matching bases. Germline CDR1 and CDR2: SGDLS and YYNGEE. V was trimmed by 0 bases and J by 0 bases, leaving 6 bases between them. There are 14 residues in the CDR3. The CDR3 bases are TGTGCCAGCAGCGTAGCAGGGTACCAAGAGACCCAGTACTTC. Amino acid sequence: CASSVAGYQETQYF.

Concerning this clone: The junction and the germline gene differ at one end; a read error may be behind it. The chain uses TRBV7-9 and TRBJ1-2; weak D call: TRBD1 (6 bases). The CDR3 length is 16 residues. CDR1 is SEHNR and CDR2 is FQNEAQ in the germline V gene (reference sequence). The CDR3 protein is CACSGVTGREGYGYTF. The CDR3 DNA sequence: TGTGCCTGCAGCGGCGTGACAGGCCGGGAGGGCTATGGCTACACCTTC.

The chain carries TRBV25-1 and TRBJ1-2, with D unclear. The CDR3 is made up of 13 amino acids. CDR1 MGHDK and CDR2 SYGVNS come from the germline V gene. Trimming took off 7 bases at V and 0 bases at J, with 9 bases between the two ends. The CDR3 coding sequence is TGTGCCAGCACCCGGGGTCCTAACTATGGCTACACCTTC. Amino acids: CASTRGPNYGYTF.

The chain employs TRBV5-1 and TRBJ2-5, with D perhaps matching TRBD2 (5 bases). Trimming stripped 5 bases from V and 5 bases from J, with 13 bases between. CDR3 size: 13 residues. Germline CDR1 is SGHRS and CDR2 is YFSETQ. Here the CDR3 DNA reads TGCGCCAGCAGTAGGTTGGGGAGTGAGACCCAGTACTTC. The encoded protein is CASSRLGSETQYF.

The rearrangement uses TRBV19 and TRBJ2-1; maybe TRBD2 (6 bases). The CDR3 runs 15 residues. The V end lost 7 bases, the J end lost 7 bases, and 20 bases lay between the germline ends. Germline assignment: CDR1 LNHDA and CDR2 SQIVND (reference sequence). The chain's CDR3 is CASMETGVGVNEQFF. CDR3 nucleotides: TGTGCCAGTATGGAAACGGGAGTAGGGGTTAATGAGCAGTTCTTC.

The CDR3: CASSQDRDSGNTIYF. The CDR3 nucleotides read TGCGCCAGCAGCCAAGACCGGGACTCTGGAAACACCATATATTTT. J is TRBJ1-3 and V is TRBV4-3, with D unresolved. Germline V lookup: CDR1 LGHNA, CDR2 YSLEER. The CDR3 consists of 15 residues. The ends were cut back, 0 bases at V and 0 bases at J, with 6 bases in the middle.

The gene calls are TRBV28 and TRBJ2-1; D remains ambiguous. The CDR3 has 15 residues. V was shortened by 6 bases and J by 0 bases, with 12 bases between the two germline ends. Looked up from germline, CDR1 is MDHEN and CDR2 is SYDVKM. In DNA, the CDR3 is TGTGCCAGCAGCCGGTCGGAGAGCTCCTACAATGAGCAGTTCTTC. Amino acid sequence: CASSRSESSYNEQFF.

The rearrangement joins TRBV9 to TRBJ2-2, with D possibly matching TRBD1 (5 bases). CDR1 is SGDLS, CDR2 YYNGEE, per germline. The CDR3 runs to 14 residues. Trimming took off 4 bases at V and 4 bases at J, with 11 bases between the two ends. The CDR3 loop reads CASSPGQGTGELFF. The CDR3 DNA reads as TGTGCCAGCAGCCCCGGACAAGGCACCGGGGAGCTGTTTTTT.

The genes are TRBV29-1 and TRBJ2-7; 10 positions match TRBD2. CDR1 SQVTM and CDR2 ANQGSEA come from the germline V gene. V shed 6 bases, J shed 4 bases, and the junction held 6 bases outside the gene matches. The CDR3 is 13 residues long. This chain's CDR3 is CSVLAGGGYEQYF. The CDR3 DNA reads TGCAGCGTGTTAGCGGGAGGAGGGTACGAGCAGTACTTC.